Each of the 20 T cell receptor beta chains below was sequenced from the same sample in a study of blood T cell repertoires in COVID-19. Sequenced by immunoSEQ multiplex PCR; TCRdb stores in-frame clones only, minus some. Among over 110,000 clones listed, around 80% were seen once. The sample taken for sequencing was peripheral blood. These receptors all come from a man of 80 years or more with acute or convalescent COVID-19.

The chain carries TRBV5-1 and TRBJ2-1, with 14 nucleotides matching TRBD2. Germline assignment: CDR1 SGHRS and CDR2 YFSETQ. V dropped 4 bases and J dropped 9; count of bases not matched to a gene: 9. This CDR3 spans 16 amino acids. The CDR3 bases are TGCGCCAGCAGCCCCGGACTAGCGGGGGGCCTCAGTGAGCAGTTCTTC. The encoded protein is CASSPGLAGGLSEQFF.

The genes are TRBV28 and TRBJ1-5, with TRBD1 as a possible D gene (6 bases). Germline-derived CDR1 and CDR2 are MDHEN and SYDVKM. V lost 8 bases and J 6 bases, leaving 17 bases between the germline ends. The CDR3 loop spans 14 amino acids. CDR3 coding DNA: TGTGCCAGCCATCGGGGAGGGGGAAGTCAGCCCCAGCATTTT. Translating it yields CASHRGGGSQPQHF.

The chain combines TRBV7-9 with TRBJ2-1; D may be TRBD1 (6 bases). CDR1 is SEHNR, CDR2 FQNEAQ, per germline (reference sequence). The V end lost 7 bases, the J end lost 4 bases, and 11 bases lay between the germline ends. This CDR3 is built from 13 residues. The CDR3 DNA sequence: TGTGCCAGCACCGCCGACAGGTACAATGAGCAGTTCTTC. Its protein is CASTADRYNEQFF.

The chain uses TRBV15 and TRBJ2-1, with a tentative D call TRBD2 (6 bases). The germline V and J ends were trimmed by 0 bases and 4 bases, with 25 bases remaining between them. Germline V gene lookup returns CDR1 LNHNV and CDR2 YYDKDF (reference sequence). The CDR3 consists of 20 residues. CDR3 loop: CATSRDQPGGGAGRYNEQFF. CDR3 nucleotides: TGTGCCACCAGCAGAGATCAGCCGGGCGGAGGGGCGGGACGATACAATGAGCAGTTCTTC.

The rearrangement links TRBV24-1 to TRBJ2-1; D remains ambiguous. The V gene lost 2 bases and the J gene lost 4 bases, with 5 bases spanning the gap. The CDR3 runs to 13 residues. Germline loops: CDR1 KGHDR, CDR2 SFDVKD. The CDR3 sequence: CATSDSVYNEQFF. Written as DNA, the CDR3 is TGTGCCACCAGTGATTCGGTTTACAATGAGCAGTTCTTC.

This chain connects TRBV18 to TRBJ2-2; maybe TRBD2 (6 bases). The CDR3 runs 15 residues. V lost 4 bases and J 1 base, leaving 10 bases between the germline ends. Germline V gene sequence: CDR1 KGHSH, CDR2 LQKENI. The CDR3 DNA is TGTGCCAGCTCACGGGGGGAGTTGAACACCGGGGAGCTGTTTTTT. Translated, it gives CASSRGELNTGELFF.

This chain joins TRBV5-1 and TRBJ2-7; 8 positions match TRBD2. Germline V gene data show CDR1 as SGHRS and CDR2 as YFSETQ. The CDR3 is made up of 14 amino acids. The trim removed 4 bases at V and 1 base at J, leaving 4 bases unmatched. The chain's CDR3 is CASSISGGSYEQYF. CDR3 DNA: TGCGCCAGCAGCATAAGCGGGGGATCCTACGAGCAGTACTTC. The full variable domain, completed using reference TRBV5-1 and TRBJ2-7, is KAGVTQTPRYLIKTRGQQVTLSCSPISGHRSVSWYQQTPGQGLQFLFEYFSETQRNKGNFPGRFSGRQFSNSRSEMNVSTLELGDSALYLCASSISGGSYEQYFGPGTRLTVT.

V is TRBV12-3 or TRBV12-4 and J is TRBJ1-6; 9 positions agree with TRBD1. V dropped 6 bases and J dropped 8; count of bases not matched to a gene: 2. The CDR3 loop spans 13 amino acids. The CDR3 bases are TGTGCCAGCAGGGGGGACAGGGATTCACCCCTCCACTTT. Protein: CASRGDRDSPLHF.

The chain carries TRBV5-4 and TRBJ2-6, with D perhaps matching TRBD1 (5 bases). CDR1 is SGHNT and CDR2 is YYREEE in the germline V gene (reference sequence). Trimming cost V 2 bases and J 2 bases, with 14 bases left between them. The CDR3 runs to 17 residues. The CDR3 reads CASSFPGRAAGANVLTF. Written as DNA, the CDR3 is TGTGCCAGCAGCTTCCCCGGCAGGGCGGCTGGGGCCAACGTCCTGACTTTC.

This clone has a handful of counts. The chain employs TRBV2 and TRBJ2-1; 10 nucleotides agree with TRBD2. The CDR3 contains 15 residues. The germline V gene has CDR1 SNHLY and CDR2 FYNNEI. J lost 10 bases, V lost 4 bases, and 10 bases had no gene match. The CDR3 is CASSGLLAGTSEQFF. In nucleotides, the CDR3 is TGTGCCAGCAGTGGCTTACTAGCGGGGACCTCGGAGCAGTTCTTC. Looking up the rest from reference TRBV2 and TRBJ2-1 gives the full variable domain: EPEVTQTPSHQVTQMGQEVILRCVPISNHLYFYWYRQILGQKVEFLVSFYNNEISEKSEIFDDQFSVERPDGSNFTLKIRSTKLEDSAMYFCASSGLLAGTSEQFFGPGTRLTVL.

This chain connects TRBV7-2 to TRBJ1-2; 8 bases are shared with TRBD1. This CDR3 comprises 14 residues. V shed 0 bases, J shed 9 bases, and the junction held 6 bases outside the gene matches. Germline CDR1 reads SGHTA; CDR2 reads FQGNSA. CDR3 region: CASSLAVGQGRYTF. In DNA, the CDR3 is TGTGCCAGCAGCTTAGCGGTTGGACAGGGACGCTACACCTTC.

This chain uses TRBV19 with TRBJ1-4; the D is unclear. Trimming took off 1 base at V and 5 bases at J, with 8 bases between the two ends. Germline V gene sequence: CDR1 LNHDA, CDR2 SQIVND (reference sequence). The CDR3 contains 14 residues. CDR3 in DNA: TGTGCCAGTAGTATAGCCGCCGGGAATGAAAAACTGTTTTTT. It is translated as CASSIAAGNEKLFF.

This clone was picked up many times. CDR3 sequence: CATFGGGGVNTEAFF. In DNA form, the CDR3 reads TGTGCCACCTTCGGGGGCGGGGGGGTGAACACTGAAGCTTTCTTT. The gene calls are TRBV28 and TRBJ1-1; D may be TRBD1 (6 bases). Germline CDR1 and CDR2: MDHEN and SYDVKM. CDR3 length: 15 residues. V was trimmed by 10 bases and J by 0 bases, leaving 18 bases between them.

V is TRBV7-2 and J is TRBJ2-2; no firm D call. The CDR3 length is 13 residues. Trimming shortened V by 3 bases and J by 4 bases, and 6 bases separated the two germline ends. Germline V gene lookup returns CDR1 SGHTA and CDR2 FQGNSA. The CDR3 loop reads CASSLRATGELFF. The CDR3 DNA is TGTGCCAGCAGCTTGCGTGCCACCGGGGAGCTGTTTTTT.

The chain combines TRBV20-1 with TRBJ1-2, with 8 bases matching TRBD1. The trim removed 3 bases at V and 8 bases at J, leaving 5 bases unmatched. The germline V gene encodes CDR1 DFQATT and CDR2 SNEGSKA (reference sequence). The CDR3 is 12 residues long. The chain's CDR3 is CSASPGTGGYTF. The CDR3 region has the DNA TGCAGTGCTAGTCCCGGGACAGGAGGCTACACCTTC.

The chain links TRBV9 to TRBJ2-7; D ambiguous. Germline V lookup: CDR1 SGDLS, CDR2 YYNGEE. Trimming pared 5 bases from V and 1 base from J, leaving 13 bases between. The CDR3 extends over 14 amino acids. The CDR3 sequence: CASSASLGSYEQYF. The CDR3 region has the DNA TGTGCCAGCAGTGCTTCGCTCGGGTCCTACGAGCAGTACTTC.

This clone occurred once. The chain joins TRBV11-3 to TRBJ1-1, with TRBD1 identical over 9 bases. Trimming cost V 4 bases and J 5 bases; bases outside gene matches: 8. Germline values: CDR1 SGHNT, CDR2 YENEEA. This CDR3 has 15 residues. The CDR3 nucleotides are TGTGCCAGCAGCTACGGACAGGGGCCGGGGACTGAAGCTTTCTTT. This encodes CASSYGQGPGTEAFF.

V and J are TRBV28 and TRBJ2-7; 8 positions agree with TRBD1. The V segment lost 3 bases and the J segment 3 bases; nucleotides outside the gene matches: 4. Germline V gene sequence: CDR1 MDHEN, CDR2 SYDVKM. The CDR3 sequence is 14 residues long. CDR3 nucleotides: TGTGCCAGCAGTTTGACAGGGGCTTTCTACGAGCAGTACTTC. Its protein is CASSLTGAFYEQYF.

This chain links TRBV5-1 with TRBJ1-1; 7 bases fit TRBD1. V trimming: 4 bases; J trimming: 1 base; junction bases outside the gene matches: 7. The CDR3 consists of 15 residues. CDR1 and CDR2 from the germline V gene are SGHRS and YFSETQ. The CDR3 spells CASSGHDRENTEAFF. CDR3 coding DNA: TGCGCCAGCAGCGGACACGACAGGGAGAACACTGAAGCTTTCTTT.

The V and J genes are TRBV3-1 (or the pseudogene TRBV3-2) and TRBJ2-2; no firm D call. The ends were cut back, 0 bases at V and 2 bases at J, with 16 bases in the middle. This CDR3 has 18 residues. Germline V gene data show CDR1 as LGHDT and CDR2 as YNNKEL (reference sequence). CDR3 nucleotides: TGTGCCAGCAGCCAAGAATCTTTAGGAGCCTTTAACACCGGGGAGCTGTTTTTT. Encoded protein: CASSQESLGAFNTGELFF.